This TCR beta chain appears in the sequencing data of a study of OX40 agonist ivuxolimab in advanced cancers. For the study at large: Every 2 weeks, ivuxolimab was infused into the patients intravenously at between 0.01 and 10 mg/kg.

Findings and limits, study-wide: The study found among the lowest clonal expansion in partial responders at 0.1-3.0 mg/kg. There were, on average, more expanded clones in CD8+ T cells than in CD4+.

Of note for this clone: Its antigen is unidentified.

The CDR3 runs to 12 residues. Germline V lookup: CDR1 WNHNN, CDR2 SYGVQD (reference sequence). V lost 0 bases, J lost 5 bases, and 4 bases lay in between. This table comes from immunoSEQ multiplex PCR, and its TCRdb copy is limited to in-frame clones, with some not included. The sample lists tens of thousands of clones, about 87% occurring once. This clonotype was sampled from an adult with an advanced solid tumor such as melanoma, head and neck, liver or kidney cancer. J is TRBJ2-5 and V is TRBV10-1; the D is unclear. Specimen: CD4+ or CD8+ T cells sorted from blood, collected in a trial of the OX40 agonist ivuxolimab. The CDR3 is CASSESMETQYF. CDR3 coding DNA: TGCGCCAGCAGTGAGTCCATGGAGACCCAGTACTTC.